This TCR beta chain was sequenced in a study of shared clonotypes between healthy human individuals. The CDR3 runs to 15 residues. The V and J ends lost 2 bases and 5 bases respectively, with 13 bases between them. Per germline, CDR1 MNHEY and CDR2 SMNVEV (reference sequence). Cells designated naive CD8 were CD45RO-negative and were positively selected for CCR7, with terminally differentiated effector memory CD45RA+ cells excluded. Broader study findings: Rarefaction demonstrated incomplete sorted-subset sequencing despite large depth. Sampling included only blood; tissue repertoires likely differ.

A remark on this clone: The antigen is undetermined.

Only in-frame clones appear in the TCRdb table, and some are missing; sequencing was by immunoSEQ multiplex PCR. This table has more than 500,000 clones, 95% appearing once. This TCR derives from a woman under 40 in good health. Sequenced: naive CD8+ T cells sorted from blood. The chain employs TRBV27 and TRBJ1-5; D is unclear. CDR3 amino acids: CASSLGVGLDQPQHF. For the CDR3, the DNA is TGTGCCAGCAGTTTAGGGGTGGGTTTAGATCAGCCCCAGCATTTT.